Each of the 24 T cell receptor beta chains below was sequenced from the same sample in a study of T cells in Graves' hyperthyroidism and ophthalmopathy. There were TCR beta CDR3 regions amplified from RNA transcripts. First-round RT-PCR of the TCR CDR3 relied on the HTBI primer set. TCRdb used MiXCR to reprocess the multiplex PCR reads, holding one entry per CDR3 protein. The repertoire has approximately 710,000 distinct CDR3 sequences, around 16% of them found once; the top ten carry around a sixth. The sequencing sample was made of blood. These receptors originate from a man aged 50 or older with Graves' hyperthyroidism.

This clonotype was found a few times. Written as DNA, the CDR3 is TGTGCCAGCAGCCAAGATCAGACGACCGGGGAGCTGTTTTTT. Its protein is CASSQDQTTGELFF. V and J are TRBV3-1 and TRBJ2-2; D is unresolved. CDR3 length: 14 amino acids. Trimming stripped 0 bases from V and 5 bases from J, with 7 bases between. The germline V gene has CDR1 LGHDT and CDR2 YNNKEL (reference sequence).

In this sample, this clonotype turned up many times. The V call is TRBV28, the J call TRBJ2-5, with 12 bases lining up with TRBD1. Germline assignment: CDR1 MDHEN and CDR2 SYDVKM. The CDR3 has 16 residues. V lost 0 bases, J lost 2 bases, and 1 base stayed unmatched. Here the CDR3 reads CASSLWGQGAQETQYF. The CDR3, as DNA: TGTGCCAGCAGTTTATGGGGACAGGGGGCTCAAGAGACCCAGTACTTC.

V and J are TRBV4-3 and TRBJ2-3; D is possibly TRBD2 (5 bases). In germline, CDR1 is LGHNA, CDR2 YSLEER. The CDR3 runs 15 residues. The V gene lost 0 bases and the J gene lost 4 bases, with 11 bases spanning the gap. Here the CDR3 reads CASSQDPLVPDTQYF. CDR3 DNA: TGCGCCAGCAGCCAAGACCCACTAGTCCCAGATACGCAGTATTTT.

This clonotype turned up a few times. The rearrangement joins TRBV28 to TRBJ2-5, with TRBD2 matching over 7 bases. The CDR3 contains 14 residues. V dropped 4 bases and J dropped 5; count of bases not matched to a gene: 7. Germline CDR1 reads MDHEN; CDR2 reads SYDVKM. CDR3 bases: TGTGCCAGCAGTTCGACTAGCTCTGTGGAGACCCAGTACTTC. Protein: CASSSTSSVETQYF.

The rearrangement uses TRBV3-1 and TRBJ2-2, with D perhaps matching TRBD2 (5 bases). The V gene lost 3 bases and the J gene lost 1 base, with 18 bases spanning the gap. Germline CDR1 and CDR2: LGHDT and YNNKEL (reference sequence). The length of the CDR3 is 18 residues. Written as DNA, the CDR3 is TGTGCCAGCAGCCATTTTTGGAGCCGGGGAAAGAACACCGGGGAGCTGTTTTTT. This codes for CASSHFWSRGKNTGELFF.

This clonotype was seen repeatedly, ten times or more. V is TRBV20-1 and J is TRBJ2-3, with D perhaps TRBD1 (7 bases). Germline CDR1 and CDR2: DFQATT and SNEGSKA (reference sequence). Trimming shortened V by 0 bases and J by 2 bases, and 18 bases separated the two germline ends. This CDR3 has 17 residues. The CDR3 loop is CSARDLQGPSDTDTQYF. The CDR3 bases are TGCAGTGCTAGAGATTTACAGGGGCCTAGCGACACAGATACGCAGTATTTT.

This clonotype was picked up many times. This chain joins TRBV11-2 and TRBJ2-3; tentative D call: TRBD1 (5 bases). Deletions cut 5 bases from V and 2 bases from J, with 11 bases between. CDR1 and CDR2 (germline): SGHAT, FQNNGV. This CDR3 spans 14 amino acids. As DNA, the CDR3 is TGTGCCAGCAGCCTCGGACAAGTCACAGATACGCAGTATTTT. This translates into CASSLGQVTDTQYF.

This clonotype was counted ten times or more. The rearrangement joins TRBV6-2 or TRBV6-3 to TRBJ2-1, with 9 bases lining up with TRBD2. The germline gives CDR1 MNHEY, CDR2 SVGEGT. This CDR3 has 16 residues. Losses at the gene ends were 5 bases for V and 4 bases for J; bases not matched to a gene: 9. CDR3 sequence: CASSPRLAGNYNEQFF. The CDR3 nucleotides read TGTGCCAGCAGTCCTCGGCTAGCGGGAAATTACAATGAGCAGTTCTTC.

This clonotype was detected many times. J is TRBJ2-3 and V is TRBV28; D is perhaps TRBD1 (6 bases). The ends were cut back, 3 bases at V and 4 bases at J, with 20 bases in the middle. Germline CDR1 reads MDHEN; CDR2 reads SYDVKM. The CDR3 has 17 residues. Here the CDR3 DNA reads TGTGCCAGCAGTTTCGGCCTAACAGGGATCCGAGCAGATACGCAGTATTTT. It encodes CASSFGLTGIRADTQYF.

This clonotype was found a few times. Sequence at one end of the junction differs from germline and may be a read error. The chain carries TRBV3-1 and TRBJ1-1, with unresolved D. CDR3 length: 14 residues. Germline loops: CDR1 LGHDT, CDR2 YNNKEL (reference sequence). For the CDR3, the DNA is TGTGCCGGCAGCCTTGCCGGACGGAACACTGAAGCTTTCTTT. It codes for CAGSLAGRNTEAFF.

This clonotype showed up just a few times. V usage is TRBV24-1 and J usage is TRBJ2-1; TRBD2 matches at 11 bases. V shed 3 bases, J shed 10 bases, and the junction held 10 bases outside the gene matches. The CDR3 loop spans 16 amino acids. Germline V CDR1 and CDR2: KGHDR, SFDVKD. CDR3 protein: CATSDPVTSGTLEQFF. In DNA, the CDR3 is TGTGCCACCAGTGATCCAGTGACTAGCGGGACGTTGGAGCAGTTCTTC.

DNA of the CDR3: TGCAGTGCTAGAGATGCGAGGGGGCTGGGGACTGAAGCTTTCTTT. Amino acid sequence: CSARDARGLGTEAFF. J is TRBJ1-1 and V is TRBV20-1; 7 bases map to TRBD1. The germline V gene has CDR1 DFQATT and CDR2 SNEGSKA (reference sequence). Trimming cost V 0 bases and J 5 bases; bases outside gene matches: 9. This CDR3 contains 15 residues.

A few counts support this clonotype. V and J are TRBV20-1 and TRBJ2-7; 8 bases agree with TRBD2. Germline V CDR1 and CDR2: DFQATT, SNEGSKA (reference sequence). V shed 0 bases, J shed 5 bases, and the junction held 9 bases outside the gene matches. The CDR3 is 15 residues long. The CDR3 loop reads CSARDSGGPGNEQYF. The CDR3 coding sequence is TGCAGTGCTAGAGATTCGGGAGGGCCCGGGAACGAGCAGTACTTC.

In its sample, this clonotype was seen many times. This chain connects TRBV28 to TRBJ2-3; TRBD2 matches at 13 bases. The CDR3 sequence is 17 residues long. Losses at the gene ends were 6 bases for V and 2 bases for J; bases not matched to a gene: 8. CDR1 is MDHEN and CDR2 is SYDVKM in the germline V gene. This CDR3 reads CASSPTGLAGYTDTQYF. CDR3 in DNA: TGTGCCAGCAGCCCGACGGGACTAGCGGGGTACACAGATACGCAGTATTTT.

The rearrangement uses TRBV29-1 and TRBJ1-1; 7 bases map to TRBD1. The V gene's germline CDR1 is SQVTM and CDR2 ANQGSEA. The CDR3 has 16 residues. The V segment lost 7 bases and the J segment 3 bases; nucleotides outside the gene matches: 17. The CDR3 is CSAYLSQGGLDTEAFF. CDR3 nucleotides: TGCAGCGCCTACCTGTCGCAGGGGGGACTTGACACTGAAGCTTTCTTT.

This clonotype came up a few times. The rearrangement links TRBV14 to TRBJ2-1, with TRBD2 matching 10 bases. The germline V gene has CDR1 SGHDN and CDR2 FVKESK. This CDR3 comprises 17 residues. After removal of 1 base from V and 6 bases from J, the junction contained 9 bases not matched to a gene. The CDR3 loop is CASSQVEAGGPRNEQFF. CDR3 in DNA: TGTGCCAGCAGCCAAGTCGAAGCGGGAGGGCCTCGCAATGAGCAGTTCTTC.

This chain uses TRBV20-1 with TRBJ2-6; D is ambiguous. Germline V gene lookup returns CDR1 DFQATT and CDR2 SNEGSKA (reference sequence). The ends were cut back, 5 bases at V and 4 bases at J, with 12 bases in the middle. There are 14 residues in the CDR3. The CDR3 protein is CSARRVPGANVLTF. The CDR3 nucleotides read TGCAGTGCTCGTCGTGTACCAGGGGCCAACGTCCTGACTTTC.

The table lists this clonotype with many counts. This chain connects TRBV5-1 to TRBJ2-2, with D possibly being TRBD1 (6 bases). This CDR3 has 14 residues. Germline assignment: CDR1 SGHRS and CDR2 YFSETQ. V lost 4 bases and J 0 bases, leaving 7 bases between the germline ends. The CDR3 region is CASSGTSNTGELFF. The CDR3 DNA follows: TGCGCCAGCAGCGGGACATCGAACACCGGGGAGCTGTTTTTT.

The chain employs TRBV10-1 and TRBJ2-1; a possible D gene is TRBD2 (7 bases). V lost 2 bases and J lost 8, with 16 bases in between. This CDR3 has 15 residues. Germline CDR1 and CDR2: WNHNN and SYGVQD (reference sequence). This CDR3 reads CASSEKGGPYDEQFF. The CDR3 DNA reads TGCGCCAGCAGTGAGAAGGGGGGGCCCTATGATGAGCAGTTCTTC.

This clonotype came up many times. The chain combines TRBV20-1 with TRBJ2-7; D possibly corresponds to TRBD2 (6 bases). Trimming removed 5 bases at V and 4 bases at J, with 21 bases between. The CDR3 consists of 15 residues. Germline loops: CDR1 DFQATT, CDR2 SNEGSKA (reference sequence). The CDR3 region has the DNA TGCAGTGCTGGAGGATTGGGAGGCCACTCTTACGAGCAGTACTTC. Its protein product is CSAGGLGGHSYEQYF.

To note about this clonotype: A much larger clone differs by one base, so this may be a read error. The rearrangement links TRBV10-3 to TRBJ2-3; 8 bases map to TRBD1. The CDR3 runs to 13 residues. The germline V gene encodes CDR1 ENHRY and CDR2 SYGVKD. This chain's CDR3 is CATGTGSADTRYF. CDR3 nucleotides: TGTGCCACCGGGACAGGCAGTGCAGATACGCGGTATTTT.

There are a few counts of this clonotype. The J gene is TRBJ2-1, the V gene TRBV25-1; 7 nucleotides agree with TRBD2. J gave up 3 bases and V 4 bases, and 3 bases lay outside the gene matches. The CDR3 contains 14 residues. Per germline, CDR1 MGHDK and CDR2 SYGVNS. The CDR3 is CASSVASGYNEQFF. The CDR3 DNA is TGTGCCAGCAGTGTTGCTAGCGGCTACAATGAGCAGTTCTTC.

This clonotype was recorded many times. The CDR3, as DNA: TGTGCCAGCAGGGATCCACCGGGACAGCCCCAGCATTTT. This encodes CASRDPPGQPQHF. The chain employs TRBV6-1 and TRBJ1-5, with D unclear. Germline V CDR1 and CDR2: MNHNS, SASEGT. Trimming removed 6 bases at V and 7 bases at J, with 13 bases between. This CDR3 has 13 amino acids.

This chain connects TRBV30 to TRBJ1-5; 8 nucleotides agree with TRBD1. Germline CDR1 and CDR2: GTSNPN and SVGIG (reference sequence). V trimming: 4 bases; J trimming: 7 bases; junction bases outside the gene matches: 6. The CDR3 runs 13 residues. For the CDR3, the DNA is TGTGCCTGGACGACAGGACAGGGACAGCCCCAGCATTTT. This sequence encodes CAWTTGQGQPQHF. The full variable domain, in which reference TRBV30 and TRBJ1-5 provide the parts outside the CDR3, is SQTIHQWPATLVQPVGSPLSLECTVEGTSNPNLYWYRQAAGRGLQLLFYSVGIGQISSEVPQNLSASRPQDRQFILSSKKLLLSDSGFYLCAWTTGQGQPQHFGDGTRLSIL.